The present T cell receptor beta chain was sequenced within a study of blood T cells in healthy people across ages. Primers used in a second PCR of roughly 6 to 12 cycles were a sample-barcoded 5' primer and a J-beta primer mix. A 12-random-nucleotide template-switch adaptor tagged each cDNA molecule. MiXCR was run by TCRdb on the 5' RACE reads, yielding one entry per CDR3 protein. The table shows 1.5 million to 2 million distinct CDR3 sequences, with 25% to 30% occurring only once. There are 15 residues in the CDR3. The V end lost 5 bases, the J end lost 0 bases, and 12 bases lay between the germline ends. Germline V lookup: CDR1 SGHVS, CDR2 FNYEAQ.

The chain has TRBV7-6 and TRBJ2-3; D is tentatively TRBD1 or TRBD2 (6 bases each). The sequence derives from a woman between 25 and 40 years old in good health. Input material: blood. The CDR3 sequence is CASSIGGSSTDTQYF. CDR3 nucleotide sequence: TGTGCCAGCAGCATAGGGGGGAGTAGCACAGATACGCAGTATTTT.